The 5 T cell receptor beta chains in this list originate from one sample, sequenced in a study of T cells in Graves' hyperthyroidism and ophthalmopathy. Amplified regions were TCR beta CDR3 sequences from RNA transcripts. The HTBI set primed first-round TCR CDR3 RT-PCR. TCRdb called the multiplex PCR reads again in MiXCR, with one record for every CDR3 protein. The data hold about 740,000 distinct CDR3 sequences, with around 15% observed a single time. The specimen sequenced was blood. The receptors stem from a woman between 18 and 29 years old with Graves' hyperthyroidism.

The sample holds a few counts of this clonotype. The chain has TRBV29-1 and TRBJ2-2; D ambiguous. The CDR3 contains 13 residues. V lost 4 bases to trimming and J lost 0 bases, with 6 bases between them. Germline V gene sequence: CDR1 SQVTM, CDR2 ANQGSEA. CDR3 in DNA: TGCAGCGTTGGGACCGCGAACACCGGGGAGCTGTTTTTT. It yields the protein CSVGTANTGELFF.

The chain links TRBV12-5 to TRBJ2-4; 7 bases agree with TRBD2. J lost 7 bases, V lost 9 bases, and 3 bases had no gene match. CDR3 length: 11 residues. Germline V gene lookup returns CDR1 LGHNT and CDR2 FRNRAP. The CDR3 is CARAGENIQYF. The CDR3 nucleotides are TGTGCTAGGGCGGGAGAGAACATTCAGTACTTC.

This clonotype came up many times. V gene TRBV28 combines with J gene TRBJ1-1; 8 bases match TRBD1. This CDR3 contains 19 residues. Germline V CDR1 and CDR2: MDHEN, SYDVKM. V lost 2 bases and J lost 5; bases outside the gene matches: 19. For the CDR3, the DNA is TGTGCCAGCAGTTTACCGAACCCCAGGACAGGGAGGTTGTGGACTGAAGCTTTCTTT. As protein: CASSLPNPRTGRLWTEAFF.

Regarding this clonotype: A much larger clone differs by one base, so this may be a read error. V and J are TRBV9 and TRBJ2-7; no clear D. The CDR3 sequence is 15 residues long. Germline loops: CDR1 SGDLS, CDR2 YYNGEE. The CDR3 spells CASSVSPIHSDEQYF. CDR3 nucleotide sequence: TGTGCCAGCAGCGTGAGTCCAATCCACTCCGACGAGCAGTACTTC.

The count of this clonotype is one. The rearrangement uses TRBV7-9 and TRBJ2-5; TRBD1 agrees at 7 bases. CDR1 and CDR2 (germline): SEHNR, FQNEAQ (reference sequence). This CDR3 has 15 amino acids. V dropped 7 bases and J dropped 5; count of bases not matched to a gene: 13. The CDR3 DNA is TGTGCCAGCACCTTTACCGAGGGGGCATTGGAGACCCAGTACTTC. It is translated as CASTFTEGALETQYF.